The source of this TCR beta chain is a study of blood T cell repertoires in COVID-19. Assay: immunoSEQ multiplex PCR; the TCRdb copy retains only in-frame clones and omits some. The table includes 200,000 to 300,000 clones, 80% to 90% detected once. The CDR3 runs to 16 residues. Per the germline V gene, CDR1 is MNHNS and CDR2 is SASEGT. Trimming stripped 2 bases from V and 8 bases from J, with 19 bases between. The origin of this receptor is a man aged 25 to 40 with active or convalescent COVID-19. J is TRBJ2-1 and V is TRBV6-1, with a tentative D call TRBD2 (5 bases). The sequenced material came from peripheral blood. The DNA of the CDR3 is TGTGCCAGCAGTGAATCGCTGCTAGCTGGGTCCGATGAGCAGTTCTTC. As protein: CASSESLLAGSDEQFF.